Sequencing of this T cell receptor beta chain was carried out in a study of T cells in Graves' hyperthyroidism and ophthalmopathy. Overall study findings and caveats: Blood samples included most of the expanded thyroid clonotypes exceeding 0.001.

Hyperthyroidism of Graves' type that showed no ophthalmopathy progression within 18 months was stable. Diagnosis of hyperthyroidism was new in patients aged 18 to 65, and its duration was under 2 months. Uncontrolled infection, other autoimmune disease, pregnancy and lactation each barred patients from inclusion. CDR3 length equals 14 residues. The V gene lost 1 base and the J gene lost 5 bases, with 11 bases spanning the gap. Germline-derived CDR1 and CDR2 are ENHRY and SYGVKD. Template material for amplifying TCR beta CDR3 regions consisted of RNA transcripts. HTBI primers were the set used in a first-round RT-PCR of the TCR CDR3. One entry per CDR3 protein results from TCRdb running MiXCR on the multiplex PCR reads. The data hold about 680,000 distinct CDR3 sequences, with approximately 40% observed a single time. On this clonotype itself: Its antigen is not known.

The receptor was isolated from a woman aged 40 to 50 with Graves' hyperthyroidism. The rearrangement joins TRBV10-3 to TRBJ1-1, with D unresolved. Material for sequencing was blood. DNA for the CDR3: TGTGCCATCAGTGAGTACGAGGGTCCTACTGAAGCTTTCTTT. Its translation: CAISEYEGPTEAFF.